The 27 T cell receptor beta chains presented below share a single source sample, sequenced in a study of blood T cell repertoires in COVID-19. Only in-frame clones appear in the TCRdb table, and some are missing; sequencing was by immunoSEQ multiplex PCR. The repertoire has around 60,000 clones, around 89% of them found once; the top ten carry 3.5% to 5%. Sequencing was done on a sample of peripheral blood. These receptors were taken from a human donor in a cohort sampled during active COVID-19.

This chain connects TRBV30 to TRBJ1-6, with D perhaps TRBD1 (6 bases). Germline CDR1 reads GTSNPN; CDR2 reads SVGIG (reference sequence). V lost 5 bases and J 9 bases, leaving 14 bases between the germline ends. This CDR3 is built from 13 residues. CDR3: CAWGAGDGSPLHF. CDR3 bases: TGTGCCTGGGGCGCAGGGGACGGTTCACCCCTCCACTTT.

V and J are TRBV18 and TRBJ1-2; 7 bases are a match to TRBD1. The germline V gene encodes CDR1 KGHSH and CDR2 LQKENI. The CDR3 consists of 19 residues. The V and J ends lost 6 bases and 0 bases, in that order; junction bases with no gene match: 19. CDR3 protein: CASSTAPYRGGDTNYGYTF. The CDR3 nucleotides read TGTGCCAGCTCGACTGCACCTTACAGGGGTGGTGATACTAACTATGGCTACACCTTC.

In this sample, this clone turned up once. The chain uses TRBV18 and TRBJ2-7, with D maybe TRBD1 (6 bases). V was pared by 3 bases and J by 2 bases, with 14 bases between. CDR1 is KGHSH, CDR2 LQKENI, per germline. There are 15 residues in the CDR3. CDR3 region: CASSPPRDNPYEQYF. The CDR3 DNA follows: TGTGCCAGCTCACCCCCCAGGGACAACCCCTACGAGCAGTACTTC.

The chain employs TRBV10-3 and TRBJ2-3; D call uncertain. There are 16 residues in the CDR3. Germline-derived CDR1 and CDR2 are ENHRY and SYGVKD. Trimming cost V 0 bases and J 0 bases, with 10 bases left between them. The CDR3 reads CAISESTVASTDTQYF. The DNA of the CDR3 is TGTGCCATCAGTGAGTCGACTGTTGCTAGCACAGATACGCAGTATTTT.

The rearrangement joins TRBV10-1 to TRBJ2-1; a weak D match, TRBD2 (7 bases). The CDR3 spans 20 residues. The germline V gene has CDR1 WNHNN and CDR2 SYGVQD (reference sequence). The germline V and J ends were trimmed by 0 bases and 0 bases, with 21 bases remaining between them. The CDR3, as DNA: TGCGCCAGCAGTGAGTCGGGAGGGCAGGGGATACCCCGCTCCTACAATGAGCAGTTCTTC. Translating gives CASSESGGQGIPRSYNEQFF.

V and J are TRBV14 and TRBJ2-3; 8 bases fit TRBD1. Germline loops: CDR1 SGHDN, CDR2 FVKESK. This CDR3 has 17 amino acids. The trim removed 4 bases at V and 3 bases at J, leaving 12 bases unmatched. CDR3 sequence: CASSRHSGGAGTDTQYF. CDR3 in DNA: TGTGCCAGCAGCCGACACTCAGGGGGCGCGGGGACAGATACGCAGTATTTT.

The V call is TRBV6-4, the J call TRBJ2-3; possibly TRBD1 for D (7 bases). The CDR3 spans 15 residues. Trimming removed 0 bases from V and 2 bases from J, with 9 bases in between. Germline lookup yields CDR1 MRHNA and CDR2 SNTAGT. CDR3 protein: CASSDSEGATDTQYF. In DNA form, the CDR3 reads TGTGCCAGCAGTGACTCGGAGGGGGCCACAGATACGCAGTATTTT.

This sequence joins TRBV7-2 and TRBJ1-3, with D tentatively TRBD1 (6 bases). This CDR3 spans 15 amino acids. Germline CDR1 reads SGHTA; CDR2 reads FQGNSA. The V end was cut by 1 base, the J end by 3 bases, with 10 bases between. CDR3 region: CASSLDAGDGNTIYF. CDR3 DNA sequence: TGTGCCAGCAGCTTAGATGCAGGGGATGGAAACACCATATATTTT. The full variable domain, with the rest looked up from reference TRBV7-2 and TRBJ1-3, is GAGVSQSPSNKVTEKGKDVELRCDPISGHTALYWYRQSLGQGLEFLIYFQGNSAPDKSGLPSDRFSAERTGGSVSTLTIQRTQQEDSAVYLCASSLDAGDGNTIYFGEGSWLTVV.

The V call is TRBV5-8, the J call TRBJ1-5; a weak D match, TRBD1 (5 bases). The CDR3 has 18 residues. Trimming removed 3 bases at V and 0 bases at J, with 19 bases between. Germline V lookup: CDR1 SGHTS, CDR2 YDEGEE. DNA for the CDR3: TGTGCCAGCAGCTCGGGGGATTCTGTTTCCTATAGCAATCAGCCCCAGCATTTT. It encodes CASSSGDSVSYSNQPQHF.

The chain couples TRBV6-5 to TRBJ2-3; TRBD2 is a possible D gene (6 bases). V gave up 6 bases and J gave up 6 bases, with 13 bases separating them. The germline gives CDR1 MNHEY, CDR2 SVGAGI. The CDR3 covers 13 residues. CDR3 coding DNA: TGTGCCAGCAGGAGCGGGCCCGCGGATACGCAGTATTTT. It translates to CASRSGPADTQYF.

This chain connects TRBV7-9 to TRBJ2-5; 10 bases are shared with TRBD2. Trimming took 5 bases from V and 4 from J; bases not matched to a gene: 19. The CDR3 covers 19 residues. The germline V gene encodes CDR1 SEHNR and CDR2 FQNEAQ (reference sequence). In DNA form, the CDR3 reads TGTGCCAGCAGCCACGTTCGTGGTAGCGGGGGGATCGAGGGAGAGACCCAGTACTTC. Translating it yields CASSHVRGSGGIEGETQYF.

V usage is TRBV5-4 and J usage is TRBJ2-5; 7 bases match TRBD1. CDR1 is SGHNT, CDR2 YYREEE, per germline (reference sequence). After removal of 4 bases from V and 2 bases from J, the junction contained 14 bases not matched to a gene. The CDR3 loop spans 17 amino acids. CDR3 sequence: CASSARLLTGYQETQYF. DNA of the CDR3: TGTGCCAGCAGCGCCCGCCTATTGACAGGGTATCAAGAGACCCAGTACTTC.

V gene TRBV9 combines with J gene TRBJ2-1; TRBD2 matches at 12 bases. CDR1 is SGDLS and CDR2 is YYNGEE in the germline V gene. The J segment lost 8 bases and the V segment lost 0 bases, leaving 6 bases of the junction unmatched. The CDR3 is made up of 16 amino acids. CDR3 sequence (DNA): TGTGCCAGCAGCGTAGACCTAGCGGGAGGGACTTATGAGCAGTTCTTC. It is translated as CASSVDLAGGTYEQFF.

In nucleotides, the CDR3 is TGTGCCAGCAGCTTGGTCGGTACAGCCTCTGGAAACACCATATATTTT. Its translation: CASSLVGTASGNTIYF. This sequence joins TRBV5-5 and TRBJ1-3; no clear D gene. The CDR3 contains 16 residues. In germline, CDR1 is SGHKS, CDR2 YYEKEE (reference sequence). Trimming cost V 0 bases and J 0 bases, with 10 bases left between them.

The rearrangement uses TRBV11-2 and TRBJ1-3, with D unresolved. The CDR3 extends over 15 amino acids. The V end was cut by 5 bases, the J end by 2 bases, with 13 bases between. The germline CDR1 and CDR2 sequences are SGHAT and FQNNGV. CDR3 residues: CASSTDWIPGNTIYF. CDR3 coding DNA: TGTGCCAGCAGCACGGACTGGATCCCTGGAAACACCATATATTTT.

The genes are TRBV24-1 and TRBJ2-3; 8 bases fit TRBD1. Trimming at V came to 9 bases and at J to 4 bases, leaving 5 bases not matched to a gene. CDR3 length: 13 residues. Germline CDR1 is KGHDR and CDR2 is SFDVKD. The CDR3 DNA reads as TGTGCCACCGGGACAGGAGGGGCAGATACGCAGTATTTT. Residues: CATGTGGADTQYF.

The chain employs TRBV6-1 and TRBJ2-1, with D perhaps matching TRBD1 (5 bases). V lost 3 bases, J lost 4 bases, and 16 bases lay in between. CDR3 size: 16 residues. The V gene's germline CDR1 is MNHNS and CDR2 SASEGT. In nucleotides, the CDR3 is TGTGCCAGCAGTGAGACAAGGGGATTTTTGTACAATGAGCAGTTCTTC. Protein: CASSETRGFLYNEQFF.

The V call is TRBV30, the J call TRBJ2-7; no reliable D call. The V end was cut by 1 base, the J end by 3 bases, with 13 bases between. CDR3 size: 14 residues. CDR1 and CDR2 (germline): GTSNPN, SVGIG (reference sequence). The CDR3 loop reads CAWSGTENRYEQYF. CDR3 coding DNA: TGTGCCTGGAGTGGAACAGAGAATCGCTACGAGCAGTACTTC.

Remarks on this clone: One junction end disagrees with the germline gene, perhaps due to a read error. The V gene is TRBV4-1, the J gene TRBJ2-3; tentative D call: TRBD1 (5 bases). This CDR3 region has 16 residues. Germline V gene sequence: CDR1 MGHRA, CDR2 YSYEKL. The CDR3 protein is CASSPLAGQGTGTQYF. CDR3 DNA sequence: TGCGCCAGCAGCCCCCTGGCAGGGCAGGGAACAGGTACGCAGTATTTT.

The chain has TRBV5-1 and TRBJ2-7; D may be TRBD1 (5 bases). The CDR3 has 21 residues. V was cut by 0 bases and J by 2 bases, with 30 bases left in between. Germline CDR1 is SGHRS and CDR2 is YFSETQ. The CDR3 is CASSLDYTPDVDRKVTYEQYF. In nucleotides, the CDR3 is TGCGCCAGCAGCTTGGATTATACCCCCGATGTTGACAGAAAGGTTACCTACGAGCAGTACTTC.

This clone was detected a few times. This chain links TRBV7-9 with TRBJ1-5, with TRBD1 as a possible D gene (5 bases). Germline V CDR1 and CDR2: SEHNR, FQNEAQ (reference sequence). Trimming removed 1 base at V and 3 bases at J, with 13 bases between. This CDR3 region has 16 residues. The CDR3 region is CASSLEEGATNQPQHF. The CDR3 DNA sequence: TGTGCCAGCAGCTTAGAGGAAGGGGCCACCAATCAGCCCCAGCATTTT.

DNA for the CDR3: TGTGCCAGCAGCGCGGGACTAGCGGGAATAGGAGAGACCCAGTACTTC. Translated: CASSAGLAGIGETQYF. This chain joins TRBV5-4 and TRBJ2-5; the match to TRBD2 covers 13 bases. With 4 bases clipped from V and 4 bases from J, the junction kept 7 bases outside the gene matches. The CDR3 sequence is 16 residues long. In germline, CDR1 is SGHNT, CDR2 YYREEE (reference sequence).

The chain links TRBV19 to TRBJ1-2; 7 bases map to TRBD1. V lost 3 bases to trimming and J lost 9 bases; unmatched junction nucleotides: 10. Per germline, CDR1 LNHDA and CDR2 SQIVND (reference sequence). This CDR3 contains 14 residues. In nucleotides, the CDR3 is TGTGCCAGTAGTATGGAGGGACAGATGGCTCGCTACACCTTC. Its translation is CASSMEGQMARYTF.

The J gene is TRBJ2-2, the V gene TRBV24-1, with 12 bases matching TRBD2. V lost 4 bases, J lost 3 bases, and 5 bases stayed unmatched. Germline assignment: CDR1 KGHDR and CDR2 SFDVKD. This CDR3 contains 17 residues. CDR3: CATSETSGRDYTGELFF. CDR3 sequence (DNA): TGTGCCACCAGTGAGACTAGCGGGAGAGACTACACCGGGGAGCTGTTTTTT.

This clone was seen just once. The chain is built from TRBV6-5 and TRBJ2-2; D possibly corresponds to TRBD2 (7 bases). Germline V gives CDR1 MNHEY, CDR2 SVGAGI. The CDR3 contains 14 residues. V lost 6 bases and J lost 1, with 9 bases in between. This chain's CDR3 is CASRGGRNTGELFF. CDR3 bases: TGTGCCAGCAGGGGGGGGCGGAACACCGGGGAGCTGTTTTTT.

The CDR3 region has the DNA TGTGCCAGCAGAAGTAGCGGGGGGGCGGACGAGCAGTACTTC. It is translated as CASRSSGGADEQYF. The chain is built from TRBV6-5 and TRBJ2-7; TRBD2 matches 11 bases. The CDR3 runs to 14 residues. Looked up from germline, CDR1 is MNHEY and CDR2 is SVGAGI. With 6 bases clipped from V and 5 bases from J, the junction kept 6 bases outside the gene matches.

This chain uses TRBV27 with TRBJ2-7, with 7 bases lining up with TRBD2. With V trimmed by 0 bases and J by 2 bases, 7 bases remained unmatched. This CDR3 spans 16 amino acids. CDR1 and CDR2 from the germline V gene are MNHEY and SMNVEV (reference sequence). The CDR3, as DNA: TGTGCCAGCAGTTTATCGAATGCAGCGGGACCCTACGAGCAGTACTTC. This gives the protein CASSLSNAAGPYEQYF.